A selection of T cell receptor beta chains follows, all from one sample in a study of shared clonotypes between healthy human individuals. Libraries were prepared by immunoSEQ multiplex PCR; TCRdb keeps only in-frame clonotypes and omits some of them. The sample lists about 2,500,000 clones; roughly nine tenths were seen once. Sequencing input: naive CD4+ T cells sorted from blood. The source of these receptors is a man aged 18 to 29 in good health. Both conserved end residues are part of each CDR3. The order of the fields is clone size, V gene, D gene, J gene, CDR3 protein, CDR3 DNA. The D gene is left open where the match is weak. Clone size is stated in some rows and not others, as once, few, many or a class when expanded.

size: -; V: TRBV11-2; D: -; J: TRBJ2-7; CDR3: CASSLGLDGEQYF; DNA: TGTGCCAGCAGCTTAGGCCTAGATGGCGAGCAGTACTTC
size: -; V: TRBV5-1; D: -; J: TRBJ2-1; CDR3: CASSPPFGTLADEQFF; DNA: TGCGCCAGCAGCCCCCCTTTTGGGACCCTAGCAGATGAGCAGTTCTTC
size: -; V: TRBV7-9; D: -; J: TRBJ2-7; CDR3: CASSLVGPTPKQYF; DNA: TGTGCCAGCAGCTTAGTAGGACCTACCCCGAAGCAGTACTTC
size: -; V: TRBV11-1; D: TRBD1; J: TRBJ1-3; CDR3: CASRTGVGNTIYF; DNA: TGTGCCAGCAGAACAGGGGTCGGAAACACCATATATTTT
size: -; V: TRBV19; D: TRBD2; J: TRBJ2-7; CDR3: CASSRTSGHYEQYF; DNA: TGTGCCAGTAGTAGGACTAGCGGGCACTACGAGCAGTACTTC
size: -; V: TRBV30; D: TRBD1; J: TRBJ1-6; CDR3: CAWSGQGSNSPLHF; DNA: TGTGCCTGGAGTGGACAGGGTAGTAATTCACCCCTCCACTTT
size: -; V: TRBV18; D: -; J: TRBJ1-4; CDR3: CASSPEREKLFF; DNA: TGTGCCAGCTCACCGGAGCGGGAAAAACTGTTTTTT
size: -; V: TRBV19; D: -; J: TRBJ1-1; CDR3: CASRAWTGGGTEAFF; DNA: TGTGCCAGTAGGGCTTGGACGGGGGGAGGCACTGAAGCTTTCTTT
size: once; V: TRBV18; D: TRBD1; J: TRBJ2-7; CDR3: CASSPLPGTGAPEQYF; DNA: TGTGCCAGCTCACCACTCCCTGGCACAGGGGCGCCCGAGCAGTACTTC
size: -; V: TRBV7-9; D: TRBD2; J: TRBJ2-5; CDR3: CASSLVGGQETQYF; DNA: TGTGCCAGCAGCTTAGTGGGGGGGCAAGAGACCCAGTACTTC